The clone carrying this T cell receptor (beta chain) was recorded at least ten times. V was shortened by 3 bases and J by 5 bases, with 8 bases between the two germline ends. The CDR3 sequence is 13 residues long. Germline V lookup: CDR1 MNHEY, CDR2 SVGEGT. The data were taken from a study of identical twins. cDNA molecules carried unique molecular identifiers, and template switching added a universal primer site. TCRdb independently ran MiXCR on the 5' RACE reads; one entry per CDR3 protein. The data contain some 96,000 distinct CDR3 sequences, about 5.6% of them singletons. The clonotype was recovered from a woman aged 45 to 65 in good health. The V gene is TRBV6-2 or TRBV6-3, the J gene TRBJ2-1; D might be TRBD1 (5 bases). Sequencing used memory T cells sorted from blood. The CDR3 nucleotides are TGTGCCAGCAGTTATACAGGCGACAATGAGCAGTTCTTC. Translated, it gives CASSYTGDNEQFF.